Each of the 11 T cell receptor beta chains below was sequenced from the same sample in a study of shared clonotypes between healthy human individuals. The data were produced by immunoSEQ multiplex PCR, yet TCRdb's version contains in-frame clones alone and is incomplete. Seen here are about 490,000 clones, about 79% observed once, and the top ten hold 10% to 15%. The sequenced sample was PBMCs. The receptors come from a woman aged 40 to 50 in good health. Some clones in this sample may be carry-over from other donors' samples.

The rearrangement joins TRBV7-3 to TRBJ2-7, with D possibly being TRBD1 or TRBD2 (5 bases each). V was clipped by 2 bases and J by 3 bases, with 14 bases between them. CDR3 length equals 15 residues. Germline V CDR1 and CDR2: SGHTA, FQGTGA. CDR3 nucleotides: TGTGCCAGCAGCTTATTCGGTGGGGGAAACTACGAGCAGTACTTC. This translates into CASSLFGGGNYEQYF. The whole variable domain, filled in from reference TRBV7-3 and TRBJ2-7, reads GAGVSQTPSNKVTEKGKYVELRCDPISGHTALYWYRQSLGQGPEFLIYFQGTGAADDSGLPNDRFFAVRPEGSVSTLKIQRTERGDSAVYLCASSLFGGGNYEQYFGPGTRLTVT.

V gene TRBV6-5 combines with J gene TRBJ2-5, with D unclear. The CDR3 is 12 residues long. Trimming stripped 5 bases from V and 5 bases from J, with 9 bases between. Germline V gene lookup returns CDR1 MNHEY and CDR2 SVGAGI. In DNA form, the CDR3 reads TGTGCCAGCAGTAACCTGATGGAGACCCAGTACTTC. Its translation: CASSNLMETQYF.

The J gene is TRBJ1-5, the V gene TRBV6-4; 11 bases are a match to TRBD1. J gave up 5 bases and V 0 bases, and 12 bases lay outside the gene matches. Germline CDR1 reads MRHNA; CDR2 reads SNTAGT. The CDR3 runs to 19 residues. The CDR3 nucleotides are TGTGCCAGCAGTGACTCTCCTGGACAGGGGGCGTTGGTCTATCAGCCCCAGCATTTT. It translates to CASSDSPGQGALVYQPQHF.

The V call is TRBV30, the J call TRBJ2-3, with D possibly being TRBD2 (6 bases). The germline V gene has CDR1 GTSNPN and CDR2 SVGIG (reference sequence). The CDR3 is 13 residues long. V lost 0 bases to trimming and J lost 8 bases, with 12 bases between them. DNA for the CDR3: TGTGCCTGGAGTGTAATGGGGGGTGGTACGCAGTATTTT. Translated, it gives CAWSVMGGGTQYF.

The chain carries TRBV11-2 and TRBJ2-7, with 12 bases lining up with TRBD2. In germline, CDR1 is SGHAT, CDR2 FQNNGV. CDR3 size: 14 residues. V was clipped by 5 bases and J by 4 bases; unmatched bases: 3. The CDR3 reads CASSLTSGRYEQYF. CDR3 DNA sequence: TGTGCCAGCAGCCTCACTAGCGGGAGGTACGAGCAGTACTTC.

Here the CDR3 DNA reads TGTGCCAGCAGTCTTAGCGAGGGGGAGCTGTTTTTT. It encodes CASSLSEGELFF. The chain joins TRBV7-6 to TRBJ2-2, with TRBD2 as a possible D gene (5 bases). The CDR3 totals 12 residues. The V gene's germline CDR1 is SGHVS and CDR2 FNYEAQ. Trimming left V 6 bases short and J 8 bases short, with 10 bases between. Combining the CDR3 with reference TRBV7-6 and TRBJ2-2 gives the whole variable domain GAGVSQSPRYKVTKRGQDVALRCDPISGHVSLYWYRQALGQGPEFLTYFNYEAQQDKSGLPNDRFSAERPEGSISTLTIQRTEQRDSAMYRCASSLSEGELFFGEGSRLTVL.

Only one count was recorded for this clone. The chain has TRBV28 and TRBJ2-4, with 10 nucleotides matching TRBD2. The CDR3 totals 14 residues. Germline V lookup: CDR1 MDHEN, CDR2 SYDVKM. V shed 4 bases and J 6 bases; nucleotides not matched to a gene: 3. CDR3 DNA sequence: TGTGCCAGCAGTTCCGGGACTAGCGTAAACATTCAGTACTTC. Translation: CASSSGTSVNIQYF.

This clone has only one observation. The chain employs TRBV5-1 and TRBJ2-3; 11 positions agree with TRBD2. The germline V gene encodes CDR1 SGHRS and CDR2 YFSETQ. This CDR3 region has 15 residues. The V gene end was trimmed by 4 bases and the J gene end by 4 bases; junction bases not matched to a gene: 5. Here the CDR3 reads CASSRRLAGSDTQYF. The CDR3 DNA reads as TGCGCCAGCAGCCGACGACTAGCGGGGTCAGATACGCAGTATTTT.

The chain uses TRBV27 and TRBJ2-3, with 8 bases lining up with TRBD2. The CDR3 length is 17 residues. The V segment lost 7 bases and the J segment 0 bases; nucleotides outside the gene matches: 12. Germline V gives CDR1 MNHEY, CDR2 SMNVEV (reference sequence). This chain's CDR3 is CASTPWASGPSTDTQYF. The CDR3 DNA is TGTGCCAGCACCCCGTGGGCTAGCGGGCCCAGCACAGATACGCAGTATTTT.

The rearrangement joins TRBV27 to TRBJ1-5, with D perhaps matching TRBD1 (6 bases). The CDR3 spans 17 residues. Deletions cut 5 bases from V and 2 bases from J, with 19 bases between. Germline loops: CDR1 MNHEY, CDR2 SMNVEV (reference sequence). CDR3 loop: CASSTRWGGAGNQPQHF. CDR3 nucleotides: TGTGCCAGCAGTACCCGGTGGGGGGGCGCGGGCAATCAGCCCCAGCATTTT.

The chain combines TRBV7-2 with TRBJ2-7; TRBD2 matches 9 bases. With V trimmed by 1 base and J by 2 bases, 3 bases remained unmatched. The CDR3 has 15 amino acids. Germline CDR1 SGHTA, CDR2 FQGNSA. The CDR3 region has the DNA TGTGCCAGCAGCTTAGTTAGCGGGGGAGCCTACGAGCAGTACTTC. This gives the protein CASSLVSGGAYEQYF.